This TCR beta chain is drawn from a study of CD8+CD57+ T cells in acquired aplastic anemia (dated by TCRdb to 2016 to 2019). For the wider study: DNA extracted from sorted CD4+ and CD8+ cells had a mean of about 3 ug, with a range of roughly 0.19 to 27.4 ug. The investigation overall reported the following: Around 30 CD8+ CDR3 sequences were found to be shared between patients and controls, but these sequences appeared to be highly expressed in patients and within the immunodominant clones of the patients. CD8+ Simpson's diversity did not differ significantly between patients and healthy controls (P=0.060).

As to this clonotype: What this receptor recognizes is not known. No much larger clone exists at a distance of one base, and base qualities are not known.

The CDR3 sequence holds 16 residues, the cysteine and phenylalanine included. CDR3 DNA only is kept here, 48 bases in frame from base 1. From the germline V gene, CDR1 is SGHAT and CDR2 is FQNNGV. V lost 0 bases and J lost 2 bases; the stretch between them is 12 bases long. The study deep-sequenced TCR repertoires of sorted CD4+ and CD8+ blood T cells from severe aplastic anemia patients and healthy subjects. Ficoll-Paque density gradient centrifugation was used to isolate peripheral blood mononuclear cells. CD4+ and CD8+ T cells were sorted by FACS or magnetic beads before DNA extraction. Profiling of TCR beta VDJ combinations and CDR3 sequences used genomic DNA as the template. TCR repertoire sequencing was run on an Illumina HiSeq 2000. Per the authors' processing: TRBV/TRBJ rearrangement plots, CDR3 size and DJ length profiles, and Simpson's diversity index were used to evaluate the repertoires. The most abundant DNA sequence in the deep sequencing data was taken as the immunodominant clone. CDR3 amino acid sequences were screened for sharing across subjects and compared with published repertoires and the VDJdb database. The public reads were quality trimmed at Q25 with fastp and then assembled into clones with MiXCR by TCRdb, keeping productive beta chains. Identical CDR3 protein sequences are pooled into one entry, listed with their most common genes and DNA. It is TCRdb's table, rather than the study itself, that gives the V and J calls and clone size. A total of 250,000 to 300,000 distinct CDR3 sequences appear in this sample, 55% to 60% of them only once. The top ten clonotypes cover approximately 8% of the sample.

Rearrangement joined TRBV11-2 to TRBJ2-3, with no D gene named confidently. The material sequenced was sorted CD4+, CD8+, or CD8+CD57+ T cells (not recorded which) from PBMCs. The sequence was collected from a human donor with severe aplastic anemia or a healthy control (not recorded which). The bases are TGTGCCAGCAGCTTAGATCGACGTCCTCCCACAGATACGCAGTATTTT. This translates into CASSLDRRPPTDTQYF.